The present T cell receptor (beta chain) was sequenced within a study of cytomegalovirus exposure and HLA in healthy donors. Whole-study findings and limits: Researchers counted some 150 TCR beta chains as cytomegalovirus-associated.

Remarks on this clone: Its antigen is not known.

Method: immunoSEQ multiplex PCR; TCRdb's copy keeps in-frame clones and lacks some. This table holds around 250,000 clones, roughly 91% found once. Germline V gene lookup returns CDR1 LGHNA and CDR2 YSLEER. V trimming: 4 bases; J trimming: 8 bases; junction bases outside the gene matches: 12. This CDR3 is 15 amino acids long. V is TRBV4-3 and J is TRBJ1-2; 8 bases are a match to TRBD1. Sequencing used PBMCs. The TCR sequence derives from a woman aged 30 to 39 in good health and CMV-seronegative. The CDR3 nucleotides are TGCGCCAGCAGCCCGGGGTCGCACAGGGGGACAGGCTACACCTTC. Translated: CASSPGSHRGTGYTF.